Below, 10 T cell receptor beta chains from the same sample are listed, as sequenced in a study of shared clonotypes between healthy human individuals. TCRdb keeps only in-frame clones here, not all; method: immunoSEQ multiplex PCR. The table lists more than 550,000 clones, 55% to 75% of them singletons. What was sequenced was memory CD4+ T cells sorted from blood. Subset denoted: CD45RA-negative fraction. These receptor sequences come from a woman aged 25 to 39 in good health.

The chain is built from TRBV18 and TRBJ2-1; the D gene is possibly TRBD2 (5 bases). The CDR3 has 15 residues. V dropped 0 bases and J dropped 7 bases, with 13 bases sitting between them. The germline gives CDR1 KGHSH, CDR2 LQKENI. CDR3 in DNA: TGTGCCAGCTCACCACCGGTAGCGCTCTCTAATGAGCAGTTCTTC. Its translation: CASSPPVALSNEQFF.

The chain carries TRBV5-1 and TRBJ1-1; no definite D call. The CDR3 length is 14 residues. Per germline, CDR1 SGHRS and CDR2 YFSETQ. V was cut by 2 bases and J by 2 bases, with 10 bases left in between. CDR3 DNA sequence: TGCGCCAGCAGCTTCAGAGGGCATAACACTGAAGCTTTCTTT. This codes for CASSFRGHNTEAFF.

The chain uses TRBV7-9 and TRBJ2-1; D not certain. The CDR3 loop spans 14 amino acids. Germline CDR1 and CDR2: SEHNR and FQNEAQ (reference sequence). V was clipped by 0 bases and J by 4 bases, with 7 bases between them. DNA of the CDR3: TGTGCCAGCAGCTTAGCCCAGGTATACAATGAGCAGTTCTTC. Protein: CASSLAQVYNEQFF.

This clone was seen a few times. The V and J genes are TRBV5-1 and TRBJ2-6; no firm D call. This CDR3 is built from 14 residues. V shed 7 bases and J shed 4 bases, with 12 bases lying between them. CDR1 is SGHRS and CDR2 is YFSETQ in the germline V gene. The DNA of the CDR3 is TGCGCCAGCTACGAAAGGGCCGGGGCCAACGTCCTGACTTTC. Translated: CASYERAGANVLTF.

The chain employs TRBV30 and TRBJ2-5; 11 nucleotides agree with TRBD2. The V segment lost 4 bases and the J segment 5 bases; nucleotides outside the gene matches: 12. The V gene's germline CDR1 is GTSNPN and CDR2 SVGIG (reference sequence). The CDR3 consists of 16 residues. CDR3 bases: TGTGCCTGGATCCCGTTAGGGGGACTAGCGGCGGAGACCCAGTACTTC. Its protein is CAWIPLGGLAAETQYF.

J is TRBJ1-1 and V is TRBV2; 8 positions agree with TRBD1. CDR1 SNHLY and CDR2 FYNNEI come from the germline V gene. This CDR3 has 15 residues. V shed 0 bases and J 7 bases; nucleotides not matched to a gene: 7. CDR3 in DNA: TGTGCCAGCAGTGAAGCGCGCCAGGGGGCCGGTGAAGCTTTCTTT. Protein: CASSEARQGAGEAFF.

The gene calls are TRBV6-5 and TRBJ1-3, with 7 bases fitting TRBD1. V lost 6 bases and J lost 4; bases outside the gene matches: 6. The CDR3 runs to 14 residues. Germline CDR1 is MNHEY and CDR2 is SVGAGI. CDR3 protein: CASRSGQVGNTIYF. DNA of the CDR3: TGTGCCAGCAGGTCCGGACAGGTGGGAAACACCATATATTTT.

This chain joins TRBV4-1 and TRBJ2-6, with D tentatively TRBD2 (6 bases). V was cut by 1 base and J by 2 bases, with 6 bases left in between. The germline V gene encodes CDR1 MGHRA and CDR2 YSYEKL. This CDR3 contains 15 residues. CDR3 DNA: TGCGCCAGCAGCCAAGGGAGGGCTGGGGCCAACGTCCTGACTTTC. It specifies CASSQGRAGANVLTF.

The chain has TRBV7-9 and TRBJ2-1, with D maybe TRBD2 (6 bases). The CDR3 loop spans 16 amino acids. Per the germline V gene, CDR1 is SEHNR and CDR2 is FQNEAQ (reference sequence). V shed 0 bases and J shed 3 bases, with 12 bases lying between them. CDR3 in amino acids: CASSLASGAFYNEQFF. CDR3 sequence (DNA): TGTGCCAGCAGCTTAGCTAGCGGCGCTTTCTACAATGAGCAGTTCTTC.

This clone has at least ten counts. This chain joins TRBV27 and TRBJ2-1; perhaps D is TRBD1 or TRBD2 (6 bases each). The CDR3 consists of 18 residues. V lost 5 bases and J lost 0, with 20 bases in between. Per the germline V gene, CDR1 is MNHEY and CDR2 is SMNVEV (reference sequence). The CDR3 loop reads CASSPTLPRGGSYNEQFF. The CDR3 nucleotides are TGTGCCAGCAGTCCGACGTTACCCAGGGGAGGCTCCTACAATGAGCAGTTCTTC.